This T cell receptor (beta chain) was identified during a study of T cells in Graves' hyperthyroidism and ophthalmopathy. Regarding the study as a whole: Most clonotypes expanded in the thyroid (above 0.001) were also present in blood.

From RNA transcripts, TCR beta CDR3 regions were amplified. First-round RT-PCR of the TCR CDR3 relied on the HTBI primer set. TCRdb re-derived calls from the multiplex PCR reads in MiXCR, one entry per CDR3 protein. The table lists around 540,000 distinct CDR3 sequences, under 60% of them singletons. Graves' hyperthyroidism showing no ophthalmopathy progression within 18 months was considered stable. It was uncontrolled infection, other autoimmune disease, pregnancy or lactation that excluded patients. Diagnoses used clinical symptoms, serum thyroxine and TRAb, thyroid ultrasound and orbital computed tomography. As for this clonotype: Its target is not known.

Sequencing input: peripheral blood or thyroid tissue (not recorded which). This receptor was identified in a woman younger than 30 with Graves' hyperthyroidism.

For the CDR3, the DNA is TGTGCCAGCAGCATCACCAGGGGGCTCGGAGAGACCCAGTACTTC. Translating it yields CASSITRGLGETQYF. The J gene is TRBJ2-5, the V gene TRBV2; 8 bases agree with TRBD1. This CDR3 is 15 amino acids long. Germline values: CDR1 SNHLY, CDR2 FYNNEI. The ends lost 6 bases at V and 4 bases at J; junction bases unmatched: 10.